This TCR beta chain is from a study of shared clonotypes between healthy human individuals. Here immunoSEQ multiplex PCR was the method, and the copy in TCRdb shows in-frame clones only, minus some. The sample lists around 2,000,000 clones; roughly 96% were seen once. The CDR3 sequence is 14 residues long. V was cut by 1 base and J by 2 bases, with 9 bases left in between. CDR1 SGHRS and CDR2 YFSETQ come from the germline V gene. The specimen was naive CD4+ T cells sorted from blood. Regarding subset: CD45RA+ positively selected. The V call is TRBV5-1, the J call TRBJ2-5; D is uncertain. The TCR was taken from a man between 18 and 35 years old in good health. DNA for the CDR3: TGCGCCAGCAGCTTGTCGGCCGGACAAGAGACCCAGTACTTC. Its protein is CASSLSAGQETQYF.